The 19 T cell receptor beta chains presented below share a single source sample, sequenced in a study of blood T cell repertoires in COVID-19. The repertoire was sequenced with immunoSEQ multiplex PCR; TCRdb's copy has only in-frame clones and lacks some. Of some 110,000 clones listed, roughly 85% are singletons. Sequencing was carried out using peripheral blood. Receptors were obtained from a middle-aged man with acute or convalescent COVID-19.

The V and J genes are TRBV24-1 and TRBJ2-7, with D maybe TRBD2 (5 bases). Trimming stripped 3 bases from V and 9 bases from J, with 14 bases between. The CDR3 has 13 amino acids. Germline V gene lookup returns CDR1 KGHDR and CDR2 SFDVKD. The CDR3 nucleotides read TGTGCCACCAGTGATACGCCCGACTACCGGCAGTACTTC. This gives the protein CATSDTPDYRQYF.

This chain uses TRBV7-2 with TRBJ1-5; no firm D call. Germline values: CDR1 SGHTA, CDR2 FQGNSA. The CDR3 consists of 15 residues. The V gene lost 1 base and the J gene lost 5 bases, with 12 bases spanning the gap. CDR3 sequence: CASSLGAAGDQPQHF. The CDR3 region has the DNA TGTGCCAGCAGCTTAGGGGCAGCGGGTGATCAGCCCCAGCATTTT.

CDR3 sequence reads: CASSEQGPSGNTIYF. The CDR3 DNA reads as TGTGCCAGCAGCGAACAGGGCCCCTCTGGAAACACCATATATTTT. This chain joins TRBV7-9 and TRBJ1-3, with D perhaps TRBD1 (6 bases). In germline, CDR1 is SEHNR, CDR2 FQNEAQ (reference sequence). CDR3 size: 15 residues. V lost 5 bases and J 0 bases, leaving 11 bases between the germline ends.

CDR3 sequence reads: CASSRISGGQETQYF. The CDR3 nucleotides are TGTGCCAGCAGCCGAATTAGCGGGGGCCAAGAGACCCAGTACTTC. The chain employs TRBV6-4 and TRBJ2-5; TRBD2 matches at 9 bases. Germline trimming cut 6 bases from V and 1 base from J; bases unmatched to any gene: 6. The length of the CDR3 is 15 residues. Germline assignment: CDR1 MRHNA and CDR2 SNTAGT.

The chain has TRBV5-5 and TRBJ1-2; TRBD1 aligns across 10 bases. Losses at the gene ends were 2 bases for V and 4 bases for J; bases not matched to a gene: 11. CDR1 is SGHKS, CDR2 YYEKEE, per germline (reference sequence). There are 17 residues in the CDR3. CDR3 sequence: CASSFRPGQGFPYGYTF. CDR3 coding DNA: TGTGCCAGCAGCTTTAGGCCGGGACAGGGGTTCCCCTATGGCTACACCTTC.

The V gene is TRBV6-1, the J gene TRBJ1-5; 12 nucleotides align to TRBD1. The CDR3 has 20 residues. Germline V gives CDR1 MNHNS, CDR2 SASEGT. Trimming removed 3 bases from V and 2 bases from J; junction bases left unmatched: 14. CDR3 protein: CASSDWGQGAIRAGNQPQHF. CDR3 nucleotide sequence: TGTGCCAGCAGTGACTGGGGACAGGGGGCGATCCGTGCGGGCAATCAGCCCCAGCATTTT.

J is TRBJ1-2 and V is TRBV28; 11 bases fit TRBD1. This CDR3 is built from 15 residues. Germline V gene lookup returns CDR1 MDHEN and CDR2 SYDVKM. V lost 6 bases and J lost 7; bases outside the gene matches: 10. CDR3 bases: TGTGCCAGCAGCCGAGGCGGACAGGGGGCAGGTGGCTACACCTTC. Protein sequence: CASSRGGQGAGGYTF.

This clone was observed a handful of times. The chain employs TRBV24-1 and TRBJ2-7, with 8 bases matching TRBD2. Germline CDR1 and CDR2: KGHDR and SFDVKD. The CDR3 is 13 amino acids. V trimming: 5 bases; J trimming: 7 bases; junction bases outside the gene matches: 6. In nucleotides, the CDR3 is TGTGCCACCAGTGGTGGGTTAGCGGGAGAGCAGTACTTC. Translating it yields CATSGGLAGEQYF.

The chain is built from TRBV6-5 and TRBJ2-3; no clear D gene. The germline CDR1 and CDR2 sequences are MNHEY and SVGAGI. This CDR3 is 11 amino acids long. Trimming cost V 6 bases and J 5 bases, with 6 bases left between them. The CDR3 protein is CASSQVDTQYF. In DNA, the CDR3 is TGTGCCAGCAGCCAGGTAGATACGCAGTATTTT.

The V and J genes are TRBV28 and TRBJ1-1, with 8 bases matching TRBD1. The CDR3 extends over 14 amino acids. From germline, CDR1 is MDHEN and CDR2 SYDVKM. The V gene end was trimmed by 7 bases and the J gene end by 2 bases; junction bases not matched to a gene: 6. As DNA, the CDR3 is TGTGCCAGCATCACAGGGGGATCCAACACTGAAGCTTTCTTT. This encodes CASITGGSNTEAFF.

CDR3 sequence reads: CASSPLPRVGNTEAFF. The CDR3 coding sequence is TGTGCCAGCTCACCACTTCCCAGGGTGGGGAACACTGAAGCTTTCTTT. V usage is TRBV18 and J usage is TRBJ1-1; the D gene is possibly TRBD1 (5 bases). Trimming shortened V by 1 base and J by 1 base, and 13 bases separated the two germline ends. This CDR3 has 16 residues. In germline, CDR1 is KGHSH, CDR2 LQKENI.

The chain couples TRBV7-9 to TRBJ1-2; D ambiguous. The germline V gene encodes CDR1 SEHNR and CDR2 FQNEAQ (reference sequence). The CDR3 spans 12 residues. V lost 2 bases, J lost 4 bases, and 5 bases lay in between. CDR3 amino acids: CASSLNGYGYTF. The CDR3, as DNA: TGTGCCAGCAGCTTAAACGGCTATGGCTACACCTTC.

The chain links TRBV7-9 to TRBJ1-1; possibly TRBD1 for D (5 bases). Germline-derived CDR1 and CDR2 are SEHNR and FQNEAQ (reference sequence). This CDR3 is built from 13 residues. Trimming removed 0 bases at V and 5 bases at J, with 7 bases between. CDR3 protein: CASSLAGRTEAFF. CDR3 nucleotide sequence: TGTGCCAGCAGCTTAGCGGGGCGTACTGAAGCTTTCTTT.

The V gene is TRBV24-1, the J gene TRBJ2-5, with a tentative D call TRBD1 (5 bases). Trimming took off 9 bases at V and 4 bases at J, with 11 bases between the two ends. Germline V lookup: CDR1 KGHDR, CDR2 SFDVKD. This CDR3 is built from 12 residues. CDR3 nucleotides: TGTGCCACCGAAGGGCAGGGAGAGACCCAGTACTTC. Protein: CATEGQGETQYF.

The gene calls are TRBV10-1 and TRBJ2-3; TRBD2 aligns across 14 bases. The CDR3 has 19 amino acids. Germline values: CDR1 WNHNN, CDR2 SYGVQD (reference sequence). V was pared by 2 bases and J by 2 bases, with 9 bases of the junction left unmatched. CDR3 residues: CASSETLTSGRAHTDTQYF. The CDR3, as DNA: TGCGCCAGCAGTGAGACTCTGACTAGCGGGAGGGCCCACACAGATACGCAGTATTTT.

V and J are TRBV7-2 and TRBJ2-3; the match to TRBD2 covers 7 bases. Per the germline V gene, CDR1 is SGHTA and CDR2 is FQGNSA. V trimming: 4 bases; J trimming: 2 bases; junction bases outside the gene matches: 6. The CDR3 sequence is 15 residues long. CDR3 nucleotide sequence: TGTGCCAGCAGCTCGGGACTAATAACCACAGATACGCAGTATTTT. Protein: CASSSGLITTDTQYF.

The rearrangement uses TRBV5-1 and TRBJ1-4; tentatively, D is TRBD1 (5 bases). The CDR3 consists of 15 residues. CDR1 and CDR2 (germline): SGHRS, YFSETQ. The V and J ends lost 4 bases and 0 bases respectively, with 10 bases between them. CDR3 in amino acids: CASSKRGATNEKLFF. CDR3 DNA sequence: TGCGCCAGCAGCAAAAGGGGCGCAACTAATGAAAAACTGTTTTTT.

CDR3 in amino acids: CASSYRAGGAEPQHF. In DNA, the CDR3 is TGTGCCAGCAGTTACCGGGCAGGGGGCGCGGAGCCCCAGCATTTT. V and J are TRBV6-5 and TRBJ1-5; 8 bases line up with TRBD1. V trimming: 2 bases; J trimming: 8 bases; junction bases outside the gene matches: 8. From germline, CDR1 is MNHEY and CDR2 SVGAGI. CDR3 length equals 15 residues.

The chain is built from TRBV28 and TRBJ2-3, with 10 nucleotides matching TRBD2. The germline V gene encodes CDR1 MDHEN and CDR2 SYDVKM. CDR3 length: 16 amino acids. J gave up 5 bases and V 5 bases, and 10 bases lay outside the gene matches. This CDR3 reads CASSPHLAGGKDTQYF. Here the CDR3 DNA reads TGTGCCAGCAGTCCCCATTTAGCGGGAGGTAAAGATACGCAGTATTTT. Full variable domain (remainder filled in from reference TRBV28 and TRBJ2-3): DVKVTQSSRYLVKRTGEKVFLECVQDMDHENMFWYRQDPGLGLRLIYFSYDVKMKEKGDIPEGYSVSREKKERFSLILESASTNQTSMYLCASSPHLAGGKDTQYFGPGTRLTVL.